The sequence of this TCR beta chain was determined in a study of blood T cell repertoires in COVID-19. Whole-study context: The samples span acute and convalescent COVID-19 from the United States, Italy and Spain. From T cells, B-cell-depleted T cells, or PBMCs came the material, which was cDNA or gDNA.

Under the authors' procedure: From reference gene primer amplification, estimates of nucleated cell counts were derived. TCRdb's copy holds only in-frame clones and misses some; the assay was immunoSEQ multiplex PCR. Clone size and V and J calls were adopted from that table, with D and trimming inferred from the DNA. The sample contains over 150,000 clones, 91% of which appear only once. V was trimmed by 2 bases and J by 1 base, leaving 11 bases between them. Germline V gene sequence: CDR1 MNHEY, CDR2 SMNVEV (reference sequence). The CDR3 has 15 residues. The rearrangement joins TRBV27 to TRBJ1-2; D is uncertain. Sequencing was performed on peripheral blood. This TCR was sampled from a middle-aged man with acute or convalescent COVID-19. The CDR3 nucleotides read TGTGCCAGCAGTTTACGTACGCCCAGTAACTATGGCTACACCTTC. Its protein is CASSLRTPSNYGYTF.